This T cell receptor (beta chain) was obtained from a study of cytotoxic CD8 clonotypes in ibrutinib-treated CLL. Libraries were prepared by immunoSEQ multiplex PCR; TCRdb keeps only in-frame clonotypes and omits some of them. The table lists 270,000 or so clones, about 72% of them singletons. Findings and caveats of the study: The study found public clonotypes uncommon, contracting or stable on treatment.

As for this clone: Its target is not known.

Source: PBMCs, taken at disease progression, from a patient treated with ibrutinib. The source of this sequence is a human donor with chronic lymphocytic leukemia.

The CDR3 bases are TGTGCCAGCAGTTCGACAGGGAGAATACTGTTTTTT. This translates into CASSSTGRILFF. The rearrangement uses TRBV27 and TRBJ1-4; 7 nucleotides align to TRBD1. This CDR3 is 12 amino acids long. V dropped 4 bases and J dropped 13; count of bases not matched to a gene: 6. Germline values: CDR1 MNHEY, CDR2 SMNVEV (reference sequence). The complete variable domain, with remaining parts taken from reference TRBV27 and TRBJ1-4, reads EAQVTQNPRYLITVTGKKLTVTCSQNMNHEYMSWYRQDPGLGLRQIYYSMNVEVTDKGDVPEGYKVSRKEKRNFPLILESPSPNQTSLYFCASSSTGRILFFGSGTQLSVL.